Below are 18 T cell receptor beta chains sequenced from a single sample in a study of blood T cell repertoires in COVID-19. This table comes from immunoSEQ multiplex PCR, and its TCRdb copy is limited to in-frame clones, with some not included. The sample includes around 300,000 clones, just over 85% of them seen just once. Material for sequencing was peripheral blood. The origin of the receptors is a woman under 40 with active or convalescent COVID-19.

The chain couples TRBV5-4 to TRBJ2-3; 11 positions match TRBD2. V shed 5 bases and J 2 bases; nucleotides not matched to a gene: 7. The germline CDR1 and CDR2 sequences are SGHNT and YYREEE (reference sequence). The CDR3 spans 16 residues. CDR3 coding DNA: TGTGCCAGCAGTTGGGTAGCGGGGGGGCCCACAGATACGCAGTATTTT. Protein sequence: CASSWVAGGPTDTQYF.

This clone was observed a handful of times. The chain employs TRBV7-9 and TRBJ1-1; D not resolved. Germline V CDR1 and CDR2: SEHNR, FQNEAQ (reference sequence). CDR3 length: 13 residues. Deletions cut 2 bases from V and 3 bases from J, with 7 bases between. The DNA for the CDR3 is TGTGCCAGCAGCTTACGCCAGGACACTGAAGCTTTCTTT. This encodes CASSLRQDTEAFF. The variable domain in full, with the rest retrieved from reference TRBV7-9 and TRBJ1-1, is DTGVSQNPRHKITKRGQNVTFRCDPISEHNRLYWYRQTLGQGPEFLTYFQNEAQLEKSRLLSDRFSAERPKGSFSTLEIQRTEQGDSAMYLCASSLRQDTEAFFGQGTRLTVV.

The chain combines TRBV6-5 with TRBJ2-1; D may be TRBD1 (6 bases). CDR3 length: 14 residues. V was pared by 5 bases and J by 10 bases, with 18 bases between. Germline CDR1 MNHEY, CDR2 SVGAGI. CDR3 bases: TGTGCCAGCAGTCCGACGTCACAGGGTCGGGAGCAGTTCTTC. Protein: CASSPTSQGREQFF.

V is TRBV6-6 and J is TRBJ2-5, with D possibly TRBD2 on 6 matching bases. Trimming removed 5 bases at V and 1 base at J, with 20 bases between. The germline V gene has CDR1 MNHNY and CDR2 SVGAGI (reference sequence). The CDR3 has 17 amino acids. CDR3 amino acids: CASSRAPGGGLQETQYF. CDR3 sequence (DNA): TGTGCCAGCAGTCGAGCCCCTGGCGGAGGGCTCCAAGAGACCCAGTACTTC.

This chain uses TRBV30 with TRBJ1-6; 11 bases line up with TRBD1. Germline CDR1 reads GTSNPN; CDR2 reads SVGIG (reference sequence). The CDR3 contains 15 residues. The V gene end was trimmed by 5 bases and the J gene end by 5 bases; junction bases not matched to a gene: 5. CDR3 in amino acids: CAWEGQGVDNSPLHF. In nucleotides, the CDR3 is TGTGCCTGGGAGGGACAGGGGGTGGATAATTCACCCCTCCACTTT.

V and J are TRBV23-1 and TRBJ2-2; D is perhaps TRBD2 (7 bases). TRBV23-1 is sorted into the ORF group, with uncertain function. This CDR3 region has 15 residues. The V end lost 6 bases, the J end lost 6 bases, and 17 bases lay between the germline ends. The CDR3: CASSRTLGGPGELFF. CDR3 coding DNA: TGCGCCAGCAGCCGGACGCTCGGGGGGCCCGGGGAGCTGTTTTTT.

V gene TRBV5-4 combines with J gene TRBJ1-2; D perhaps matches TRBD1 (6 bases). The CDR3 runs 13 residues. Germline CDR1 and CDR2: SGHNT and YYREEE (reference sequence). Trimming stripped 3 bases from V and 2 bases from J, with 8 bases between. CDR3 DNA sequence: TGTGCCAGCAGCTGGGGGCTGAACTATGGCTACACCTTC. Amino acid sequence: CASSWGLNYGYTF.

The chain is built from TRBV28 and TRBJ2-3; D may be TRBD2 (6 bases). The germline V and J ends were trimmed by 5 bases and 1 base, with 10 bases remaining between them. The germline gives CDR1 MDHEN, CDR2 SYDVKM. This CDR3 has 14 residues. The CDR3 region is CASSPASGTDTQYF. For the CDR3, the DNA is TGTGCCAGCAGTCCGGCTAGCGGCACAGATACGCAGTATTTT. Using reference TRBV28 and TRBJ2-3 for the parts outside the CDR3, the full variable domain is DVKVTQSSRYLVKRTGEKVFLECVQDMDHENMFWYRQDPGLGLRLIYFSYDVKMKEKGDIPEGYSVSREKKERFSLILESASTNQTSMYLCASSPASGTDTQYFGPGTRLTVL.

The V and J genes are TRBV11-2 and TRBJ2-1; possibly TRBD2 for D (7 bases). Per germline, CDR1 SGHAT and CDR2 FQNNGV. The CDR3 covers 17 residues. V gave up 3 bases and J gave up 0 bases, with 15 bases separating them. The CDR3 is CASSLGGGFSSYNEQFF. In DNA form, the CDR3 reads TGTGCCAGCAGCTTGGGCGGGGGCTTTAGCTCCTACAATGAGCAGTTCTTC.

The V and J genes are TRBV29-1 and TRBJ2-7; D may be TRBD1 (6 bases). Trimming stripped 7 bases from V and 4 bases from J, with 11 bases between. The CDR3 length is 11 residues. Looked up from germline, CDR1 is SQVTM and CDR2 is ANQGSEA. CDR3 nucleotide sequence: TGCAGCGCGATAGGGGGTTACGAGCAGTACTTC. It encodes CSAIGGYEQYF.

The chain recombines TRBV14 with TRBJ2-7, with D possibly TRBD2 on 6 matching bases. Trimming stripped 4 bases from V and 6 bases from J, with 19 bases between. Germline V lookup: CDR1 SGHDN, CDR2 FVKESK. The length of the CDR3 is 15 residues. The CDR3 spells CASSRRLARGVEQYF. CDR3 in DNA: TGTGCCAGCAGCCGAAGATTAGCGCGGGGCGTCGAGCAGTACTTC.

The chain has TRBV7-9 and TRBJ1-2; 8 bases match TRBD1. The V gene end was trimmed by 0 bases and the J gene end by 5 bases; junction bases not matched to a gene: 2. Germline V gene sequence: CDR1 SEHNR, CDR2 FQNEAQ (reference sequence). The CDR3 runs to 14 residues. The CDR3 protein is CASSLAQGAYGYTF. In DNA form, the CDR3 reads TGTGCCAGCAGCTTAGCCCAGGGGGCTTATGGCTACACCTTC.

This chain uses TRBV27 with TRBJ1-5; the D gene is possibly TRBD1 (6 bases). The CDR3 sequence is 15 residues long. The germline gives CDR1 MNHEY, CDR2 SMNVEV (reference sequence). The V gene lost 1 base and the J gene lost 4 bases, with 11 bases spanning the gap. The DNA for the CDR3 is TGTGCCAGCAGTTTATACCCGGGACAAAATCAGCCCCAGCATTTT. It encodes CASSLYPGQNQPQHF.

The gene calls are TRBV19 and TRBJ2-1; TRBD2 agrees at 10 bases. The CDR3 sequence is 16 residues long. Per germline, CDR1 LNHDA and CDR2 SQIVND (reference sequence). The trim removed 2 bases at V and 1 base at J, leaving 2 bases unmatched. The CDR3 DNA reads TGTGCCAGTAGTATAAGCGGGGGGGCGTCCTACAATGAGCAGTTCTTC. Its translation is CASSISGGASYNEQFF.

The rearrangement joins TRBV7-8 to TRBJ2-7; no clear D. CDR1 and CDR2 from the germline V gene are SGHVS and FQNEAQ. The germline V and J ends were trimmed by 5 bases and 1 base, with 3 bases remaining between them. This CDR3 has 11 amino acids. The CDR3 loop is CASSPSYEQYF. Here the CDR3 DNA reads TGTGCCAGCAGCCCATCCTACGAGCAGTACTTC.

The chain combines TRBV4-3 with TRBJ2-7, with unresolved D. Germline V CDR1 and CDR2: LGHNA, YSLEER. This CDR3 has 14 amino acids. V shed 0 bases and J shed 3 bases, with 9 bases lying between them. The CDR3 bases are TGCGCCAGCAGCCAAGAGGTGGGCAGCTACGAGCAGTACTTC. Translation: CASSQEVGSYEQYF.

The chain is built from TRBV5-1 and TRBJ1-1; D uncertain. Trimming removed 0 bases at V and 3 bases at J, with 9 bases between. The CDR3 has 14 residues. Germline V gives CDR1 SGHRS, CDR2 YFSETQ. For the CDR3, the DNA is TGCGCCAGCAGCTTGGACAGAATCGACACTGAAGCTTTCTTT. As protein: CASSLDRIDTEAFF.

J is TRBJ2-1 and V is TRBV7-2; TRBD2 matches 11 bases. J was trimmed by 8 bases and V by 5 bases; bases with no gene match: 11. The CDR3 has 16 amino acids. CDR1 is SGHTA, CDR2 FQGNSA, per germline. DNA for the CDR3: TGTGCCAGCAGCCCGAGGCGTAGCGGGGGGGCGGATGAGCAGTTCTTC. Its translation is CASSPRRSGGADEQFF. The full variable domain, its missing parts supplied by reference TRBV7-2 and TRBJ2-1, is GAGVSQSPSNKVTEKGKDVELRCDPISGHTALYWYRQSLGQGLEFLIYFQGNSAPDKSGLPSDRFSAERTGGSVSTLTIQRTQQEDSAVYLCASSPRRSGGADEQFFGPGTRLTVL.